This TCR beta chain comes out of a study of blood T cell repertoires in COVID-19. Study summary: There were acute and convalescent COVID-19 samples, and they came from the United States, Italy and Spain. T cells, B-cell-depleted T cells, or PBMCs provided the cDNA or gDNA that served as material.

Authors' methods: For nucleated cells, counts were estimated from reference gene primer amplification. The table came from immunoSEQ multiplex PCR; TCRdb's copy has only in-frame clones and leaves some out. That table furnishes V, J and clone size, whereas the DNA furnished D and trimming. The sample gives roughly 120,000 clones, about four fifths of which show up once; almost 4% is in the top ten. Germline lookup yields CDR1 SGHKS and CDR2 YYEKEE (reference sequence). CDR3 length: 14 residues. J lost 5 bases, V lost 5 bases, and 8 bases had no gene match. The specimen was peripheral blood. This chain joins TRBV5-5 and TRBJ2-3, with TRBD1 identical over 7 bases. The clonotype comes from a woman aged 80 or over with acute or convalescent COVID-19. CDR3 bases: TGTGCCAGCAGTTTTGAGGGGGCTGGAGATACGCAGTATTTT. This gives the protein CASSFEGAGDTQYF. Variable domain in full (rest from reference TRBV5-5 and TRBJ2-3): DAGVTQSPTHLIKTRGQQVTLRCSPISGHKSVSWYQQVLGQGPQFIFQYYEKEERGRGNFPDRFSARQFPNYSSELNVNALLLGDSALYLCASSFEGAGDTQYFGPGTRLTVL.